This is a list of T cell receptor beta chains from one sample in a study of cytomegalovirus exposure and HLA in healthy donors. Method: immunoSEQ multiplex PCR; TCRdb's copy keeps in-frame clones and lacks some. The repertoire holds roughly 200,000 clones, with 70% to 85% as singletons. Source material: PBMCs. The receptors derive from a man in his fifties or sixties in good health and CMV-seronegative. Each CDR3 is given with its conserved first and last residue. The D gene is left open where the match is weak. Size is omitted from some rows. Given values are once, few, many or a class for expanded clones.

j_gene: TRBJ2-1
v_gene: TRBV7-6
d_gene: TRBD2
abundance: .
CDR3aa: CASSSSRLAVNEQFF
CDR3nt: TGTGCCAGCAGCTCCTCGAGACTAGCGGTCAATGAGCAGTTCTTC

j_gene: TRBJ1-5
v_gene: TRBV28
d_gene: .
abundance: .
CDR3aa: CASSLLPFSVLNQPQHF
CDR3nt: TGTGCCAGCAGTTTACTCCCGTTCTCGGTGCTTAATCAGCCCCAGCATTTT

j_gene: TRBJ1-4
v_gene: TRBV6-5
d_gene: .
abundance: .
CDR3aa: CASSALYKSGEKLFF
CDR3nt: TGTGCCAGCAGTGCCCTCTACAAATCAGGCGAAAAACTGTTTTTT

j_gene: TRBJ2-3
v_gene: TRBV5-1
d_gene: .
abundance: .
CDR3aa: CASSLGVTADTQYF
CDR3nt: TGCGCCAGCAGCTTGGGAGTTACCGCAGATACGCAGTATTTT

j_gene: TRBJ1-2
v_gene: TRBV19
d_gene: TRBD1
abundance: .
CDR3aa: CASSILAGGYGYTF
CDR3nt: TGTGCCAGTAGTATCCTCGCAGGGGGGTATGGCTACACCTTC

j_gene: TRBJ2-3
v_gene: TRBV29-1
d_gene: .
abundance: .
CDR3aa: CSVGEDTQYF
CDR3nt: TGCAGCGTTGGCGAGGATACGCAGTATTTT

j_gene: TRBJ1-1
v_gene: TRBV4-1
d_gene: TRBD1
abundance: .
CDR3aa: CASSQGTGVTKEAFF
CDR3nt: TGCGCCAGCAGCCAAGGGACAGGGGTGACGAAGGAAGCTTTCTTT

j_gene: TRBJ2-7
v_gene: TRBV12-2
d_gene: .
abundance: .
CDR3aa: CASRLAFGLSYEQYF
CDR3nt: TGTGCAAGTCGCTTAGCCTTCGGACTATCCTACGAGCAGTACTTC

j_gene: TRBJ2-1
v_gene: TRBV10-3
d_gene: TRBD2
abundance: .
CDR3aa: CAISESAGAYNEQFF
CDR3nt: TGTGCCATCAGTGAGTCGGCGGGAGCTTACAATGAGCAGTTCTTC

j_gene: TRBJ1-1
v_gene: TRBV7-8
d_gene: TRBD1
abundance: once
CDR3aa: CASSRGQGATEAFF
CDR3nt: TGTGCCAGCAGCCGTGGACAGGGGGCAACTGAAGCTTTCTTT

j_gene: TRBJ2-5
v_gene: TRBV5-1
d_gene: TRBD2
abundance: once
CDR3aa: CASSGSGRGQETQYF
CDR3nt: TGCGCCAGCAGCGGTAGCGGGAGGGGGCAAGAGACCCAGTACTTC

j_gene: TRBJ2-3
v_gene: TRBV27
d_gene: .
abundance: .
CDR3aa: CASSFLGVDTQYF
CDR3nt: TGTGCCAGCAGTTTCTTAGGGGTGGATACGCAGTATTTT

j_gene: TRBJ2-5
v_gene: TRBV27
d_gene: .
abundance: once
CDR3aa: CASSYNYQETQYF
CDR3nt: TGTGCCAGCAGTTATAACTACCAAGAGACCCAGTACTTC

j_gene: TRBJ2-7
v_gene: TRBV25-1
d_gene: .
abundance: .
CDR3aa: CASSDRGYEQYF
CDR3nt: TGTGCCAGCAGTGACCGGGGCTACGAGCAGTACTTC

j_gene: TRBJ1-2
v_gene: TRBV27
d_gene: TRBD1
abundance: .
CDR3aa: CASSFRDRPGHGYTF
CDR3nt: TGTGCCAGCAGTTTCCGGGACAGACCTGGTCATGGCTACACCTTC

j_gene: TRBJ1-2
v_gene: TRBV9
d_gene: .
abundance: few
CDR3aa: CASKSAAYGYTF
CDR3nt: TGTGCCAGCAAGTCTGCGGCCTATGGCTACACCTTC

j_gene: TRBJ2-7
v_gene: TRBV6-6
d_gene: TRBD1
abundance: once
CDR3aa: CASSYRRDSLKNEQYF
CDR3nt: TGTGCCAGCAGTTATCGCCGGGACAGCCTAAAAAACGAGCAGTACTTC

j_gene: TRBJ1-1
v_gene: TRBV4-2
d_gene: TRBD1
abundance: .
CDR3aa: CASSQARGQGATGNTEAFF
CDR3nt: TGTGCCAGCAGCCAAGCTAGGGGACAGGGGGCGACGGGGAACACTGAAGCTTTCTTT

j_gene: TRBJ2-7
v_gene: TRBV6-5
d_gene: .
abundance: .
CDR3aa: CASSKDRGGFEQYF
CDR3nt: TGTGCCAGCAGTAAAGACAGGGGAGGGTTCGAGCAGTACTTC

j_gene: TRBJ2-7
v_gene: TRBV19
d_gene: .
abundance: .
CDR3aa: CASSSRGGRNEQYF
CDR3nt: TGTGCCAGTAGTTCTCGGGGAGGTCGCAACGAGCAGTACTTC

j_gene: TRBJ2-1
v_gene: TRBV5-1
d_gene: .
abundance: .
CDR3aa: CASSHPLGYNEQFF
CDR3nt: TGCGCCAGCAGCCACCCTCTAGGCTACAATGAGCAGTTCTTC

j_gene: TRBJ2-7
v_gene: TRBV4-1
d_gene: .
abundance: .
CDR3aa: CASSQAPGVGYEQYF
CDR3nt: TGCGCCAGCAGCCAAGCCCCGGGAGTCGGCTACGAGCAGTACTTC